This note documents a single TCR beta chain sequence. The antigen it binds to is not known. Per-base quality was not reported, and no clone a single base away is much larger than it. The method behind the library was the immunoSEQ multiplex PCR assay. TCRdb holds this immuneACCESS table with in-frame rearrangements only. Some clones are missing; in checked studies, unresolved V genes explain under half, and the rest has no known cause. This sample lists over 200,000 clones; approximately 80% were detected once. In total, the top ten clones hold 13% of the sample. CDR1 and CDR2 are drawn from the germline V gene (reference sequence): LNHDA, SQIVND. From the cysteine through the phenylalanine, the CDR3 covers 12 amino acids. Solely the CDR3 DNA is kept, with 36 bases framed from the first base. V is reduced by 3 bases and J by 4 bases, leaving a spacing of 6 bases between them. The data originate from a study of control samples from healthy donors and cancer patients (TCRdb year 2020).

The sample taken for sequencing was PBMCs. The rearrangement combines TRBV19 with TRBJ1-2; the D gene is not confidently resolved. The origin of this receptor is a woman aged 60-75 years with lung cancer. The bases read TGTGCCAGTAGTATTAGGTCCTATGGCTACACCTTC. Translated, this gives CASSIRSYGYTF.